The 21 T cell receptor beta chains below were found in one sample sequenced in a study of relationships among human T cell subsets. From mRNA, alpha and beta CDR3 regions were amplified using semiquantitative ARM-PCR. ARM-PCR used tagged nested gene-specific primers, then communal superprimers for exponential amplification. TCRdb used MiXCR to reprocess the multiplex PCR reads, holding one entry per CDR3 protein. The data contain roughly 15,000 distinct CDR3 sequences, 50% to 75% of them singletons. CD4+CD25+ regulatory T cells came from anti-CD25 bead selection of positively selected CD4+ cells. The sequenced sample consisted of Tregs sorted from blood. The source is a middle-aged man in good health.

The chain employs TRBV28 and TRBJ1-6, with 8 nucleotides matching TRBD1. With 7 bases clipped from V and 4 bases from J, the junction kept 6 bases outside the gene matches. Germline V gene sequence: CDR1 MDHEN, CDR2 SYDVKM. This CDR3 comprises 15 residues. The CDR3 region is CASTLQGVYNSPLHF. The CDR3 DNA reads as TGTGCCAGCACCCTACAGGGGGTGTATAATTCACCCCTCCACTTT. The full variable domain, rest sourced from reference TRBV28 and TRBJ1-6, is DVKVTQSSRYLVKRTGEKVFLECVQDMDHENMFWYRQDPGLGLRLIYFSYDVKMKEKGDIPEGYSVSREKKERFSLILESASTNQTSMYLCASTLQGVYNSPLHFGNGTRLTVT.

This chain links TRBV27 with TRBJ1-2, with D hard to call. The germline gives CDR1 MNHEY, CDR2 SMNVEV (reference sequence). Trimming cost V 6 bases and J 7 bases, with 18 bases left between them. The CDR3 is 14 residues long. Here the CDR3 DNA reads TGTGCCAGCAGACTCGGGAAGGCAGTAGGTGGCTACACCTTC. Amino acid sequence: CASRLGKAVGGYTF.

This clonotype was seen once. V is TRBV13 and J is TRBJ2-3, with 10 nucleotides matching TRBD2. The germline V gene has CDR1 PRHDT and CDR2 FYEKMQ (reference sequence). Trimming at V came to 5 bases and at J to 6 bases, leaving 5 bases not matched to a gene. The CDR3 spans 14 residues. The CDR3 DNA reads TGTGCCAGCAGCCGAGGACTAGCGGCGGATACGCAGTATTTT. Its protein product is CASSRGLAADTQYF. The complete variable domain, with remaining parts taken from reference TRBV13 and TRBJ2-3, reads AAGVIQSPRHLIKEKRETATLKCYPIPRHDTVYWYQQGPGQDPQFLISFYEKMQSDKGSIPDRFSAQQFSDYHSELNMSSLELGDSALYFCASSRGLAADTQYFGPGTRLTVL.

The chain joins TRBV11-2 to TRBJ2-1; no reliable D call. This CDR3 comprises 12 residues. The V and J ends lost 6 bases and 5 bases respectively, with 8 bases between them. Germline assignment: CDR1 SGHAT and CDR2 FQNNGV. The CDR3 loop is CASRRQNNEQFF. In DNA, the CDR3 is TGTGCCAGCAGACGGCAGAACAATGAGCAGTTCTTC.

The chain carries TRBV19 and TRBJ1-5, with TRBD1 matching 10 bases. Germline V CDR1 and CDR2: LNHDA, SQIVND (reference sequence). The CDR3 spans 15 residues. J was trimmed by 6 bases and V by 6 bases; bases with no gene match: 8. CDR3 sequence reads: CASRATGGIAQPQHF. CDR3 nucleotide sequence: TGTGCCAGTAGGGCGACAGGGGGCATTGCTCAGCCCCAGCATTTT.

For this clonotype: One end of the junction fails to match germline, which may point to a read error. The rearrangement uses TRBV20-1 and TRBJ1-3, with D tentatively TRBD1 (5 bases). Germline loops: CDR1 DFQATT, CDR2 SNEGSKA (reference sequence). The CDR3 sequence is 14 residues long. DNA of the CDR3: TGCAGTGCTCAGACGGGGGGAAGGGGAAGCACCATATATTTT. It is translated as CSAQTGGRGSTIYF.

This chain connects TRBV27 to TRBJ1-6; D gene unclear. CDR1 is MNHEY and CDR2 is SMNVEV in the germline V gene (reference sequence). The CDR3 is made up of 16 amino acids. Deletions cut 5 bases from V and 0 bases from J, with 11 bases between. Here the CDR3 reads CASSLSYSSYNSPLHF. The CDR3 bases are TGTGCCAGCAGTCTCTCCTACAGCTCCTATAATTCACCCCTCCACTTT.

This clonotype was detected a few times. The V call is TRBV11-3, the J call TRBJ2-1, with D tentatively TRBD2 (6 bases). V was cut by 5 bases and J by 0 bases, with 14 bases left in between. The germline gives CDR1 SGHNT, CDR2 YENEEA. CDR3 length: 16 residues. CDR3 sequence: CASSLGGPPSYNEQFF. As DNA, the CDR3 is TGTGCCAGCAGCCTGGGAGGCCCCCCCTCCTACAATGAGCAGTTCTTC.

CDR3 residues: CASSDEVGGNQPQHF. In DNA form, the CDR3 reads TGTGCCAGCAGTGATGAGGTGGGGGGCAATCAGCCCCAGCATTTT. The chain recombines TRBV6-1 with TRBJ1-5; weak D call: TRBD1 (5 bases). This CDR3 contains 15 residues. Trimming removed 3 bases at V and 2 bases at J, with 11 bases between. Germline V lookup: CDR1 MNHNS, CDR2 SASEGT.

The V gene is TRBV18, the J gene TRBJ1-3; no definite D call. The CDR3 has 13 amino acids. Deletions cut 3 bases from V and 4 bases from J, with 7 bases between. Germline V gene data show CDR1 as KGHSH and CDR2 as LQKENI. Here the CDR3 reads CASSPDGGNTIYF. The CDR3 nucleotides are TGTGCCAGCTCACCGGATGGAGGAAACACCATATATTTT.

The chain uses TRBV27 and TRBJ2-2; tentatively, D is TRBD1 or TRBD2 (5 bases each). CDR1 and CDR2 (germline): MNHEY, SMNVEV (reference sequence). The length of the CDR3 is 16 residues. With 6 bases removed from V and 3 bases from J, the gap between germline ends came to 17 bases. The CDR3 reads CASSSRPGRDTGELFF. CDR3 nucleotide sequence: TGTGCCAGCAGCTCGAGACCGGGACGGGACACCGGGGAGCTGTTTTTT.

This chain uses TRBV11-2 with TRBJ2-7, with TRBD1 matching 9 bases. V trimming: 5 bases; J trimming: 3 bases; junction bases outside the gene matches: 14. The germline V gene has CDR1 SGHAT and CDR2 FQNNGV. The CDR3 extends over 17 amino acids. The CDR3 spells CASSGRASGTGSYEQYF. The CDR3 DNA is TGTGCCAGCAGCGGGAGAGCGTCCGGGACAGGGAGCTACGAGCAGTACTTC.

This CDR3 reads CASRRQGDQETQYF. The DNA for the CDR3 is TGCGCCAGCAGGAGGCAGGGCGACCAAGAGACCCAGTACTTC. The chain links TRBV5-1 to TRBJ2-5; a possible D gene is TRBD1 (5 bases). CDR1 is SGHRS, CDR2 YFSETQ, per germline. This CDR3 comprises 14 residues. V was trimmed by 5 bases and J by 0 bases, leaving 11 bases between them.

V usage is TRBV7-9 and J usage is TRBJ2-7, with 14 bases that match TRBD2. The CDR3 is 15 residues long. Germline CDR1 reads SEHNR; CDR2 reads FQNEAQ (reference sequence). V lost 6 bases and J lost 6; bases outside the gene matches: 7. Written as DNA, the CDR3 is TGTGCCAGCAGTTTGGCCGGGACTAGCGGGAGCGAGCAGTACTTC. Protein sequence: CASSLAGTSGSEQYF.

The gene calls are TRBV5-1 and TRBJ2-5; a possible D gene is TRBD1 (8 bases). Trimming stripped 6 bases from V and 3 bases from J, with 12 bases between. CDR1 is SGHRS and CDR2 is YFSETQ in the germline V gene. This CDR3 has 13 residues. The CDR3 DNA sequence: TGCGCCAGCACACAGGGGGGGGAAGAGACCCAGTACTTC. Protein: CASTQGGEETQYF.

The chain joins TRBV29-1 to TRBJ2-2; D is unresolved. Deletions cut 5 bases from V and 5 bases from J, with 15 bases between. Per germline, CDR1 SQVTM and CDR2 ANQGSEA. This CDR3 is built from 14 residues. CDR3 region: CSVSMGRITGELFF. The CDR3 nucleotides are TGCAGCGTTTCTATGGGAAGAATTACCGGGGAGCTGTTTTTT.

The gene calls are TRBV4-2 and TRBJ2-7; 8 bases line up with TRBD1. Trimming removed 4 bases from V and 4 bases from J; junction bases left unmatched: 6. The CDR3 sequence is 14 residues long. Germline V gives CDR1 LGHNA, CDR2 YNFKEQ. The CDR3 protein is CASSLRTGRYEQYF. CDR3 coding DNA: TGTGCCAGCAGCCTACGGACAGGGAGATACGAGCAGTACTTC.

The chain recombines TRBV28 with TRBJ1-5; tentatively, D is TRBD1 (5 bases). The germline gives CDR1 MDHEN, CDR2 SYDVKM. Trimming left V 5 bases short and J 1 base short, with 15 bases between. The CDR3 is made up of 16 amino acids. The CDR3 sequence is CASSPRAGGSNQPQHF. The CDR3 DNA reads TGTGCCAGCAGTCCTCGAGCCGGGGGAAGCAATCAGCCCCAGCATTTT.

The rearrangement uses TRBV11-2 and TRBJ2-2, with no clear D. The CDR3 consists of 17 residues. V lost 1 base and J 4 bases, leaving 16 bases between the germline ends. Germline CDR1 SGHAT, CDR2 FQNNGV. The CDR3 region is CASSLVSLQRLTGELFF. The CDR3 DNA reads TGTGCCAGCAGCTTAGTGTCCCTCCAGCGCCTCACCGGGGAGCTGTTTTTT.

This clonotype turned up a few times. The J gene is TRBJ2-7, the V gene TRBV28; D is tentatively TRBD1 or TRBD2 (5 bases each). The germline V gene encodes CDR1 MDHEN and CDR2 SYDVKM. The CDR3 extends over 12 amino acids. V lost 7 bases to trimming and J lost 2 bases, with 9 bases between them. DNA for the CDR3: TGTGCCAGCAATGGGGGAGCCTACGAGCAGTACTTC. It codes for CASNGGAYEQYF.

CDR3 bases: TGTGCCAGCAGCCGGCAGACAGCTTCCTCCTACGAGCAGTACTTC. It specifies CASSRQTASSYEQYF. The chain is built from TRBV5-4 and TRBJ2-7; tentatively, D is TRBD1 (5 bases). CDR1 and CDR2 from the germline V gene are SGHNT and YYREEE (reference sequence). CDR3 size: 15 residues. Trimming removed 4 bases at V and 0 bases at J, with 14 bases between. Full variable domain (missing parts from reference TRBV5-4 and TRBJ2-7): ETGVTQSPTHLIKTRGQQVTLRCSSQSGHNTVSWYQQALGQGPQFIFQYYREEENGRGNFPPRFSGLQFPNYSSELNVNALELDDSALYLCASSRQTASSYEQYFGPGTRLTVT.